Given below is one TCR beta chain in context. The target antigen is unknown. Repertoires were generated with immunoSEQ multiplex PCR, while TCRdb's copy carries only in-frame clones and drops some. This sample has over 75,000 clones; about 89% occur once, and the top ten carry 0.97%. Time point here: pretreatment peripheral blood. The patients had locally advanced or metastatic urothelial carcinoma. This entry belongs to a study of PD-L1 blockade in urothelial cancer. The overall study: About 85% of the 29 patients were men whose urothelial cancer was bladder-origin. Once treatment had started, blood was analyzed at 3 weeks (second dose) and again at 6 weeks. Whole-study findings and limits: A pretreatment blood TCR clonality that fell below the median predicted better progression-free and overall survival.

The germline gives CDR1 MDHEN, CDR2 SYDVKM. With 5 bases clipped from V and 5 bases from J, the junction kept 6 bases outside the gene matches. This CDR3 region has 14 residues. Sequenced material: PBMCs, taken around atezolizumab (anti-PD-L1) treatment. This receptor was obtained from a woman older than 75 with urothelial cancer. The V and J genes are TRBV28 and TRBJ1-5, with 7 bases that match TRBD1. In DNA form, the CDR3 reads TGTGCCAGCAGTACAGGGGCCCAAGATCAGCCCCAGCATTTT. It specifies CASSTGAQDQPQHF.